This section outlines one T cell receptor (beta chain) sequence together with its context. Its antigen is unidentified. The sample belongs to a study of CD4 T cells in relation to SARS-CoV-2 and coronaviruses. TCRdb keeps only in-frame clones here, not all; method: immunoSEQ multiplex PCR. The sample shows 37,000 or so clones, roughly 84% of them seen only once. This sequence was found in an adult with COVID-19. Sequencing was carried out using naive CD4+ T cells from PBMCs, cultured in vitro. Noted subset: naive CD4+ T cells isolated by negative enrichment.

CDR3 loop: CASSPSNRAGSYEQYF. CDR3 bases: TGTGCCAGCTCACCATCTAACCGAGCGGGGAGCTACGAGCAGTACTTC. This rearrangement joins TRBV18 to TRBJ2-7; 7 bases are shared with TRBD2. J gave up 3 bases and V 2 bases, and 10 bases lay outside the gene matches. The germline gives CDR1 KGHSH, CDR2 LQKENI. This CDR3 contains 16 residues.